A single sample gave rise to the 25 T cell receptor beta chains below, sequenced in a study of cytomegalovirus exposure and HLA in healthy donors. PCR employed 60 Vbeta and 13 Jbeta primers. Method: immunoSEQ multiplex PCR; TCRdb's copy keeps in-frame clones and lacks some. The sample holds 180,000 or so clones, roughly 80% seen once. The sequenced material came from PBMCs. The origin of the receptors is a woman in her forties or fifties in good health and CMV-seropositive.

The chain carries TRBV9 and TRBJ2-7, with D perhaps matching TRBD1 (5 bases). The CDR3 spans 14 residues. CDR1 SGDLS and CDR2 YYNGEE come from the germline V gene. The V and J ends lost 2 bases and 1 base respectively, with 10 bases between them. The DNA for the CDR3 is TGTGCCAGCAGCGTGGGCAGGGTTTCCTACGAGCAGTACTTC. Translating it yields CASSVGRVSYEQYF.

The chain recombines TRBV30 with TRBJ2-7, with D possibly being TRBD1 (5 bases). V was trimmed by 6 bases and J by 0 bases, leaving 21 bases between them. The CDR3 has 16 residues. Germline CDR1 and CDR2: GTSNPN and SVGIG (reference sequence). This CDR3 is CACAEPDRPFSYEQYF. The CDR3 nucleotides read TGTGCCTGCGCTGAGCCCGACAGACCGTTCTCCTACGAGCAGTACTTC.

This chain uses TRBV10-1 with TRBJ2-2; D not certain. V was clipped by 3 bases and J by 0 bases, with 14 bases between them. Germline-derived CDR1 and CDR2 are WNHNN and SYGVQD (reference sequence). This CDR3 has 17 amino acids. The CDR3 here is CASSDGVSSANTGELFF. The CDR3 DNA sequence: TGCGCCAGCAGTGACGGAGTTAGCAGTGCGAACACCGGGGAGCTGTTTTTT.

The chain joins TRBV4-1 to TRBJ1-2, with TRBD1 as a possible D gene (6 bases). Per the germline V gene, CDR1 is MGHRA and CDR2 is YSYEKL. V lost 5 bases and J 4 bases, leaving 14 bases between the germline ends. The CDR3 runs 14 residues. CDR3 in amino acids: CASSSRGGSYGYTF. The DNA for the CDR3 is TGCGCCAGCAGCTCCCGAGGGGGAAGCTATGGCTACACCTTC.

The rearrangement uses TRBV5-6 and TRBJ2-7, with D possibly matching TRBD1 (6 bases). Deletions cut 4 bases from V and 2 bases from J, with 10 bases between. Germline V gives CDR1 SGHDT, CDR2 YYEEEE. The CDR3 loop spans 13 amino acids. The CDR3 sequence is CASSPGAPYEQYF. The DNA of the CDR3 is TGTGCCAGCAGCCCAGGGGCCCCCTACGAGCAGTACTTC.

The chain uses TRBV10-3 and TRBJ2-7; 7 nucleotides agree with TRBD1. CDR3 length: 17 residues. V was clipped by 0 bases and J by 2 bases; unmatched bases: 10. In germline, CDR1 is ENHRY, CDR2 SYGVKD. The CDR3 is CAISESKGAGIPYEQYF. CDR3 bases: TGTGCCATCAGTGAGTCTAAGGGGGCAGGAATTCCCTACGAGCAGTACTTC.

The chain is built from TRBV28 and TRBJ1-1; a possible D gene is TRBD1 (5 bases). The CDR3 runs to 14 residues. V lost 3 bases to trimming and J lost 8 bases, with 16 bases between them. Germline CDR1 reads MDHEN; CDR2 reads SYDVKM. The CDR3 reads CASSLVGGGQEAFF. The CDR3 DNA is TGTGCCAGCAGTTTGGTCGGGGGAGGGCAAGAAGCTTTCTTT.

This chain links TRBV7-8 with TRBJ1-1, with D maybe TRBD1 (6 bases). V was shortened by 4 bases and J by 3 bases, with 12 bases between the two germline ends. Germline CDR1 is SGHVS and CDR2 is FQNEAQ. The CDR3 is 14 residues long. The CDR3 loop is CASSSLGGHTEAFF. The CDR3 DNA follows: TGTGCCAGCAGCTCACTCGGGGGGCACACTGAAGCTTTCTTT.

The V and J genes are TRBV13 and TRBJ2-2; 13 bases are a match to TRBD2. V shed 3 bases and J 4 bases; nucleotides not matched to a gene: 5. Germline values: CDR1 PRHDT, CDR2 FYEKMQ (reference sequence). There are 17 residues in the CDR3. CDR3 nucleotide sequence: TGTGCCAGCAGCTTTGGACTAGCGGGGGCCCCCACCGGGGAGCTGTTTTTT. Its translation: CASSFGLAGAPTGELFF.

J is TRBJ1-4 and V is TRBV7-9, with TRBD1 as a possible D gene (5 bases). The V end was cut by 3 bases, the J end by 4 bases, with 9 bases between. Germline V gene data show CDR1 as SEHNR and CDR2 as FQNEAQ (reference sequence). This CDR3 is built from 14 residues. CDR3: CASSLGQLNEKLFF. The CDR3 nucleotides are TGTGCCAGCAGCTTGGGGCAACTTAATGAAAAACTGTTTTTT.

The CDR3 sequence is CASSRYPQAGGRDTQYF. DNA for the CDR3: TGTGCCAGCAGCCGTTACCCACAGGCGGGGGGGCGAGATACGCAGTATTTT. The V and J genes are TRBV7-2 and TRBJ2-3; 9 nucleotides line up with TRBD2. After removal of 5 bases from V and 5 bases from J, the junction contained 14 bases not matched to a gene. CDR3 length: 17 amino acids. Germline CDR1 and CDR2: SGHTA and FQGNSA.

This clone appeared a single time. The chain has TRBV4-3 and TRBJ2-4; perhaps TRBD2 as D (7 bases). Trimming removed 4 bases at V and 3 bases at J, with 19 bases between. The germline CDR1 and CDR2 sequences are LGHNA and YSLEER. CDR3 length: 17 amino acids. The CDR3 DNA follows: TGCGCCAGCAGCCCATTAGAGGGGGGGCCGGTCAAAAACATTCAGTACTTC. The encoded protein is CASSPLEGGPVKNIQYF.

This rearrangement joins TRBV2 to TRBJ1-1; no definite D call. This CDR3 has 13 residues. Trimming pared 6 bases from V and 6 bases from J, leaving 14 bases between. Germline assignment: CDR1 SNHLY and CDR2 FYNNEI. The CDR3 DNA sequence: TGTGCCAGCAGCGCTGTAGTGAATTCTGAAGCTTTCTTT. This codes for CASSAVVNSEAFF.

The rearrangement uses TRBV10-3 and TRBJ2-7; 9 positions match TRBD2. Germline assignment: CDR1 ENHRY and CDR2 SYGVKD. Trimming took 5 bases from V and 3 from J; bases not matched to a gene: 5. The length of the CDR3 is 14 residues. Here the CDR3 DNA reads TGTGCCATCAGTAAACTAGCGGGTAACTACGAGCAGTACTTC. Residues: CAISKLAGNYEQYF.

This clone occurred once. J is TRBJ2-5 and V is TRBV15; the match to TRBD2 covers 11 bases. The CDR3 runs 17 residues. The germline V gene has CDR1 LNHNV and CDR2 YYDKDF (reference sequence). V shed 5 bases and J 0 bases; nucleotides not matched to a gene: 8. CDR3 sequence reads: CATSAPTSGGDQETQYF. In nucleotides, the CDR3 is TGTGCCACCAGCGCTCCTACTAGCGGGGGAGACCAAGAGACCCAGTACTTC.

The chain is built from TRBV7-8 and TRBJ2-5; 8 bases align to TRBD2. CDR1 is SGHVS, CDR2 FQNEAQ, per germline. The length of the CDR3 is 15 residues. Trimming removed 5 bases from V and 4 bases from J; junction bases left unmatched: 9. The CDR3 here is CASSQAGGGRETQYF. The CDR3 DNA reads as TGTGCCAGCAGCCAGGCGGGGGGCGGGAGAGAGACCCAGTACTTC. Complete variable domain (other parts from reference TRBV7-8 and TRBJ2-5): GAGVSQSPRYKVAKRGQDVALRCDPISGHVSLFWYQQALGQGPEFLTYFQNEAQLDKSGLPSDRFFAERPEGSVSTLKIQRTQQEDSAVYLCASSQAGGGRETQYFGPGTRLLVL.

The genes are TRBV10-2 and TRBJ2-7, with D possibly matching TRBD1 (6 bases). V was pared by 2 bases and J by 9 bases, with 14 bases between. The CDR3 extends over 13 amino acids. In germline, CDR1 is WSHSY, CDR2 SAAADI. The DNA for the CDR3 is TGCGCCAGCAGTGAGGGGGGCGTTGCCCGGCAGTACTTC. Translated, it gives CASSEGGVARQYF.

This chain uses TRBV18 with TRBJ2-3; TRBD2 aligns across 8 bases. CDR1 is KGHSH, CDR2 LQKENI, per germline. J lost 5 bases, V lost 6 bases, and 7 bases had no gene match. The length of the CDR3 is 14 residues. The CDR3 nucleotides are TGTGCCAGCTCGCTGGGACTAGATTTAGATACGCAGTATTTT. Translated: CASSLGLDLDTQYF.

The J gene is TRBJ2-2, the V gene TRBV7-8; TRBD1 matches at 10 bases. CDR3 size: 16 residues. V dropped 3 bases and J dropped 5; count of bases not matched to a gene: 6. Germline CDR1 is SGHVS and CDR2 is FQNEAQ. The CDR3 loop reads CASSFLGQGVTGELFF. CDR3 DNA: TGTGCCAGCAGCTTTCTAGGACAGGGGGTTACCGGGGAGCTGTTTTTT.

V usage is TRBV28 and J usage is TRBJ2-3; 9 positions match TRBD1. Germline CDR1 is MDHEN and CDR2 is SYDVKM. The CDR3 has 14 residues. J was trimmed by 2 bases and V by 6 bases; bases with no gene match: 3. DNA of the CDR3: TGTGCCAGCAGGACAGGGGGTACCACAGATACGCAGTATTTT. It encodes CASRTGGTTDTQYF.

The J gene is TRBJ2-3, the V gene TRBV4-2, with a weak D call TRBD2 (7 bases). The CDR3 has 17 residues. CDR1 is LGHNA and CDR2 is YNFKEQ in the germline V gene. V was cut by 0 bases and J by 4 bases, with 17 bases left in between. CDR3 bases: TGTGCCAGCAGCCAAGATCAGGGGCGGGAGCTCGCAGATACGCAGTATTTT. Translated: CASSQDQGRELADTQYF.

This clone was seen only a few times. An end of the junction differs from the germline gene, which may be a read error. This chain connects TRBV5-1 to TRBJ2-4; D is possibly TRBD2 (6 bases). CDR3 length: 18 amino acids. Per germline, CDR1 SGHRS and CDR2 YFSETQ. CDR3 coding DNA: TGCGCCAGCAGCTTGAGGGTCGGGCGGGACGTAGCCAAAAACAGTCAGTACTTC. It codes for CASSLRVGRDVAKNSQYF. The full variable domain, its missing parts supplied by reference TRBV5-1 and TRBJ2-4, is KAGVTQTPRYLIKTRGQQVTLSCSPISGHRSVSWYQQTPGQGLQFLFEYFSETQRNKGNFPGRFSGRQFSNSRSEMNVSTLELGDSALYLCASSLRVGRDVAKNSQYFGAGTRLSVL.

This clone was counted a single time. This rearrangement joins TRBV4-1 to TRBJ2-2; TRBD2 matches 12 bases. The germline V gene encodes CDR1 MGHRA and CDR2 YSYEKL. The CDR3 is 18 amino acids. V shed 3 bases and J 3 bases; nucleotides not matched to a gene: 8. In nucleotides, the CDR3 is TGCGCCAGCAGCCACCTCACTAGCGGGGGGCGATACACCGGGGAGCTGTTTTTT. It encodes CASSHLTSGGRYTGELFF.

The gene calls are TRBV2 and TRBJ1-2; D is possibly TRBD1 (5 bases). This CDR3 contains 15 residues. V lost 8 bases, J lost 0 bases, and 16 bases lay in between. Germline loops: CDR1 SNHLY, CDR2 FYNNEI. For the CDR3, the DNA is TGTGCCAGCCCCCTGGGGCGCCAGACTAACTATGGCTACACCTTC. Translated, it gives CASPLGRQTNYGYTF.

The table lists this clone with a count of one. At one boundary the junction diverges from the germline segment, which might be a read error. This chain uses TRBV6-5 with TRBJ1-2; 11 nucleotides align to TRBD1. The CDR3 sequence is 12 residues long. CDR1 and CDR2 from the germline V gene are MNHEY and SVGAGI. The CDR3 is CASLRTGGLLVF. In DNA form, the CDR3 reads TGTGCCAGCCTGCGGACAGGGGGCTTATTGGTCTTC.